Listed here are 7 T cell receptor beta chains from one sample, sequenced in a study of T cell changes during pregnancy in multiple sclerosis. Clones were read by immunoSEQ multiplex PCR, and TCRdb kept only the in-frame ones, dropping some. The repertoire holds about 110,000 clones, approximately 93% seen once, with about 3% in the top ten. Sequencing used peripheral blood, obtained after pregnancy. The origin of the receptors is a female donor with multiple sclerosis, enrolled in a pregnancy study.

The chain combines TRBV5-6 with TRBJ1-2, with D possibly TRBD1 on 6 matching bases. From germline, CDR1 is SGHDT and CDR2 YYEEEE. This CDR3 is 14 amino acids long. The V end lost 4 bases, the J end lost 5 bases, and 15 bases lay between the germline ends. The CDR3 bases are TGTGCCAGCAGCCCGGGGCGGGGGCGGTATGGCTACACCTTC. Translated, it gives CASSPGRGRYGYTF.

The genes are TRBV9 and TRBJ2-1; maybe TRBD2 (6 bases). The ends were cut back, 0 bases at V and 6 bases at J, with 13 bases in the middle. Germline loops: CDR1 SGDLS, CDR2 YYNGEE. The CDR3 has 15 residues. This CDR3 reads CASSVVLADPNEQFF. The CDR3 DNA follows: TGTGCCAGCAGCGTAGTTTTAGCGGACCCCAATGAGCAGTTCTTC.

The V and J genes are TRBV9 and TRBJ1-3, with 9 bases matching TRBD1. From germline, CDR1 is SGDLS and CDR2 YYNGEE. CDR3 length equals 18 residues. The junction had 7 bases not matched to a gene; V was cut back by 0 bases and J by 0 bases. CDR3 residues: CASSVVGTGLGSGNTIYF. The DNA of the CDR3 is TGTGCCAGCAGCGTAGTGGGGACAGGGTTAGGCTCTGGAAACACCATATATTTT.

CDR3 loop: CASSPPAILRYNEQFF. In DNA form, the CDR3 reads TGTGCCAGCAGCCCCCCCGCAATTTTGCGCTACAATGAGCAGTTCTTC. The rearrangement joins TRBV7-6 to TRBJ2-1; no clear D. Trimming stripped 5 bases from V and 3 bases from J, with 17 bases between. This CDR3 contains 16 residues. CDR1 and CDR2 (germline): SGHVS, FNYEAQ. Supplemented by reference TRBV7-6 and TRBJ2-1, the full variable domain reads GAGVSQSPRYKVTKRGQDVALRCDPISGHVSLYWYRQALGQGPEFLTYFNYEAQQDKSGLPNDRFSAERPEGSISTLTIQRTEQRDSAMYRCASSPPAILRYNEQFFGPGTRLTVL.

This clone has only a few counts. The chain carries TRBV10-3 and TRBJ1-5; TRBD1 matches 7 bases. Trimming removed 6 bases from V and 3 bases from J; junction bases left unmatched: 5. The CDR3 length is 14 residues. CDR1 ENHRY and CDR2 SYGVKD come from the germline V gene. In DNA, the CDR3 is TGTGCCATCAGCACAGGGGACCCCAATCAGCCCCAGCATTTT. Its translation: CAISTGDPNQPQHF.

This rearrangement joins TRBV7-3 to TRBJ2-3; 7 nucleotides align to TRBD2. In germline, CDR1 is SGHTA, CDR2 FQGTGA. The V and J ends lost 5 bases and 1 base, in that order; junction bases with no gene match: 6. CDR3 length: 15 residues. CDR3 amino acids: CASSGVGGGTDTQYF. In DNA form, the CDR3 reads TGTGCCAGCAGCGGCGTGGGGGGGGGCACAGATACGCAGTATTTT.

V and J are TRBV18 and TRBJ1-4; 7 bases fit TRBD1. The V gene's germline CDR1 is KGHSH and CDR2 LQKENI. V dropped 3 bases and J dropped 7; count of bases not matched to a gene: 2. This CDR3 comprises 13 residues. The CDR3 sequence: CASSPTGPEKLFF. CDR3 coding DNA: TGTGCCAGCTCACCGACAGGGCCTGAAAAACTGTTTTTT.